Listed below are T cell receptor beta chains from one sample, sequenced in a study of blood T cell repertoires in COVID-19. Sequencing was performed with immunoSEQ multiplex PCR; in TCRdb, only in-frame clones are kept and a portion is missing. The sample has around 250,000 clones; roughly nine tenths are singletons. Sequenced sample: PBMCs or T cells enriched from blood (not recorded which). The receptors here all came from a human donor in a cohort exposed to, infected with or recovered from COVID-19 (not recorded which). The donor label of this sample is uncertain. CDR3s include the opening cysteine and the closing phenylalanine or tryptophan. Fields, in order: clone size, V gene, J gene, D gene, CDR3 protein, CDR3 DNA. The D gene is left open where the match is weak. Clone size is stated in some rows and not others, as once, few, many or a class when expanded.

clone size: once; V gene: TRBV6-1; J gene: TRBJ1-5; D gene: NA; CDR3 protein: CASSEAVPSSQVTRLYQPQHF; CDR3 DNA: TGTGCCAGCAGTGAAGCAGTCCCTTCGTCACAGGTAACTCGCCTCTATCAGCCCCAGCATTTT
clone size: NA; V gene: TRBV5-1; J gene: TRBJ2-3; D gene: NA; CDR3 protein: CASSLAGNSPTDTQYF; CDR3 DNA: TGCGCCAGCAGCTTAGCCGGGAACAGCCCCACAGATACGCAGTATTTT
clone size: NA; V gene: TRBV5-1; J gene: TRBJ2-3; D gene: NA; CDR3 protein: CATTLQGADTQYF; CDR3 DNA: TGCGCCACCACTTTACAGGGTGCAGATACGCAGTATTTT
clone size: NA; V gene: TRBV5-6; J gene: TRBJ2-6; D gene: NA; CDR3 protein: CASSWGTATRLAGANVLTF; CDR3 DNA: TGTGCCAGCAGCTGGGGTACCGCCACTAGACTGGCTGGGGCCAACGTCCTGACTTTC
clone size: once; V gene: TRBV14; J gene: TRBJ2-7; D gene: TRBD2; CDR3 protein: CASSPAGSGAYEQYF; CDR3 DNA: TGTGCCAGCAGCCCAGCGGGGTCGGGGGCCTACGAGCAGTACTTC
clone size: once; V gene: TRBV27; J gene: TRBJ1-5; D gene: TRBD1; CDR3 protein: CASSMDREQPQHF; CDR3 DNA: TGTGCCAGCAGTATGGACAGGGAGCAGCCCCAGCATTTT
clone size: NA; V gene: TRBV7-2; J gene: TRBJ2-5; D gene: TRBD2; CDR3 protein: CASRASGGAAPRQETQYF; CDR3 DNA: TGTGCCAGCAGGGCTAGCGGGGGGGCTGCTCCCAGGCAAGAGACCCAGTACTTC
clone size: NA; V gene: TRBV2; J gene: TRBJ2-3; D gene: TRBD1; CDR3 protein: CASSAPTGTDTQYF; CDR3 DNA: TGTGCCAGCAGTGCCCCGACAGGGACAGATACGCAGTATTTT
clone size: NA; V gene: TRBV7-2; J gene: TRBJ2-5; D gene: NA; CDR3 protein: CASSLQFLAKETQYF; CDR3 DNA: TGTGCCAGCAGCTTACAGTTCCTAGCCAAGGAGACCCAGTACTTC
clone size: NA; V gene: TRBV6-5; J gene: TRBJ2-7; D gene: NA; CDR3 protein: CASSYEASSYEQYF; CDR3 DNA: TGTGCCAGCAGTTACGAGGCGAGCTCCTACGAGCAGTACTTC
clone size: NA; V gene: TRBV2; J gene: TRBJ1-2; D gene: NA; CDR3 protein: CASRLTVAFNYGYTF; CDR3 DNA: TGTGCCAGCAGACTGACAGTAGCTTTTAACTATGGCTACACCTTC
clone size: NA; V gene: TRBV6-4; J gene: TRBJ1-6; D gene: TRBD1; CDR3 protein: CASSPTGTGNSPLHF; CDR3 DNA: TGTGCCAGCTCCCCAACCGGGACAGGGAATTCACCCCTCCACTTT
clone size: NA; V gene: TRBV5-1; J gene: TRBJ2-3; D gene: NA; CDR3 protein: CASSDGTTDTQYF; CDR3 DNA: TGCGCCAGCAGCGACGGGACAACCGATACGCAGTATTTT
clone size: NA; V gene: TRBV4-3; J gene: TRBJ2-6; D gene: NA; CDR3 protein: CASSFTAGANVLTF; CDR3 DNA: TGCGCCAGCAGTTTTACAGCTGGGGCCAACGTCCTGACTTTC
clone size: NA; V gene: TRBV18; J gene: TRBJ1-2; D gene: TRBD1; CDR3 protein: CASSHRDREAYGYTF; CDR3 DNA: TGTGCCAGCTCACACCGGGACAGGGAGGCTTACGGCTACACCTTC
clone size: NA; V gene: TRBV7-8; J gene: TRBJ1-3; D gene: TRBD1; CDR3 protein: CASSLGRGLPSGNTIYF; CDR3 DNA: TGTGCCAGCAGCTTAGGCAGGGGGCTCCCCTCTGGAAACACCATATATTTT
clone size: NA; V gene: TRBV10-3; J gene: TRBJ2-7; D gene: TRBD2; CDR3 protein: CAISDPTSRAYEQYF; CDR3 DNA: TGTGCCATCAGTGACCCGACTAGCCGGGCCTACGAGCAGTACTTC
clone size: once; V gene: TRBV5-1; J gene: TRBJ2-7; D gene: TRBD1; CDR3 protein: CASSLGQGVHYEQYF; CDR3 DNA: TGCGCCAGCAGCTTGGGACAGGGGGTTCACTACGAGCAGTACTTC
clone size: few; V gene: TRBV2; J gene: TRBJ1-2; D gene: NA; CDR3 protein: CASSELPGVYYVAVVGYTF; CDR3 DNA: TGTGCCAGCAGTGAACTTCCAGGGGTATACTATGTGGCGGTTGTCGGCTACACCTTC
clone size: NA; V gene: TRBV19; J gene: TRBJ1-1; D gene: NA; CDR3 protein: CASTGQTEAFF; CDR3 DNA: TGTGCCAGTACTGGACAGACTGAAGCTTTCTTT
clone size: NA; V gene: TRBV15; J gene: TRBJ2-5; D gene: NA; CDR3 protein: CATSTGNGGQETQYF; CDR3 DNA: TGTGCCACCAGTACCGGGAACGGGGGCCAAGAGACCCAGTACTTC
clone size: NA; V gene: TRBV7-2; J gene: TRBJ2-7; D gene: NA; CDR3 protein: CASSDRQEKFSYEQYF; CDR3 DNA: TGTGCCAGCAGCGACAGACAGGAAAAGTTCTCCTACGAGCAGTACTTC
clone size: NA; V gene: TRBV27; J gene: TRBJ1-4; D gene: NA; CDR3 protein: CASSLSAGGELFF; CDR3 DNA: TGTGCCAGCAGTTTATCCGCGGGGGGGGAACTGTTTTTT
clone size: NA; V gene: TRBV18; J gene: TRBJ1-2; D gene: TRBD1; CDR3 protein: CASSLGTGDGYTF; CDR3 DNA: TGTGCCAGCTCACTTGGGACAGGGGATGGCTACACCTTC
clone size: NA; V gene: TRBV7-8; J gene: TRBJ2-3; D gene: NA; CDR3 protein: CASSLLLGAGQSGTDTQYF; CDR3 DNA: TGTGCCAGCAGCTTACTTTTAGGGGCAGGGCAATCGGGCACAGATACGCAGTATTTT
clone size: NA; V gene: TRBV9; J gene: TRBJ2-5; D gene: NA; CDR3 protein: CASSVDPPEAGGTQYF; CDR3 DNA: TGTGCCAGCAGCGTAGACCCCCCGGAGGCGGGCGGGACCCAGTACTTC
clone size: once; V gene: TRBV30; J gene: TRBJ1-4; D gene: TRBD1; CDR3 protein: CAWSSDRSSTNEKLFF; CDR3 DNA: TGTGCCTGGAGTTCGGACAGGAGTTCAACTAATGAAAAACTGTTTTTT
clone size: few; V gene: TRBV30; J gene: TRBJ1-1; D gene: TRBD1; CDR3 protein: CAWSVWGVGQGGTEAFF; CDR3 DNA: TGTGCCTGGAGTGTATGGGGCGTTGGACAGGGAGGAACTGAAGCTTTCTTT
clone size: NA; V gene: TRBV5-1; J gene: TRBJ2-1; D gene: NA; CDR3 protein: CASSLLAGLDVDEQFF; CDR3 DNA: TGCGCCAGCAGCTTGCTCGCGGGACTGGATGTAGATGAGCAGTTCTTC
clone size: NA; V gene: TRBV7-9; J gene: TRBJ1-2; D gene: NA; CDR3 protein: CASSLPVEGGYTF; CDR3 DNA: TGTGCCAGCAGCTTACCCGTGGAGGGGGGCTACACCTTC
clone size: NA; V gene: TRBV7-2; J gene: TRBJ1-6; D gene: NA; CDR3 protein: CASSGREGSYNSPLHF; CDR3 DNA: TGTGCCAGCAGTGGACGGGAGGGCTCCTATAATTCACCCCTCCACTTT
clone size: once; V gene: TRBV4-1; J gene: TRBJ1-1; D gene: NA; CDR3 protein: CASVEEMGAEAFF; CDR3 DNA: TGCGCCAGCGTGGAAGAAATGGGAGCTGAAGCTTTCTTT
clone size: NA; V gene: TRBV3-1/TRBV3-2; J gene: TRBJ1-2; D gene: NA; CDR3 protein: CASSQVPGGYGYTF; CDR3 DNA: TGTGCCAGCAGCCAAGTTCCCGGGGGCTATGGCTACACCTTC
clone size: NA; V gene: TRBV28; J gene: TRBJ2-7; D gene: TRBD2; CDR3 protein: CASSHGLAVAYEQYF; CDR3 DNA: TGTGCCAGCAGCCATGGACTAGCGGTGGCCTACGAGCAGTACTTC
clone size: few; V gene: TRBV4-1; J gene: TRBJ1-3; D gene: NA; CDR3 protein: CASSQVGDRTIYF; CDR3 DNA: TGCGCCAGCAGCCAAGTCGGGGATCGAACCATATATTTT
clone size: NA; V gene: TRBV30; J gene: TRBJ1-2; D gene: NA; CDR3 protein: CAWSAGSYGYTF; CDR3 DNA: TGTGCCTGGAGTGCGGGTTCCTATGGCTACACCTTC
clone size: NA; V gene: TRBV3-1/TRBV3-2; J gene: TRBJ2-7; D gene: TRBD1; CDR3 protein: CASSTGTGYEQYF; CDR3 DNA: TGTGCCAGCAGCACCGGGACAGGCTACGAGCAGTACTTC
clone size: NA; V gene: TRBV5-1; J gene: TRBJ1-1; D gene: NA; CDR3 protein: CASSLGSGGATEAFF; CDR3 DNA: TGCGCCAGCAGCTTGGGTTCCGGGGGTGCCACTGAAGCTTTCTTT
clone size: NA; V gene: TRBV4-1; J gene: TRBJ2-7; D gene: TRBD1; CDR3 protein: CASSPGQGPTYEQYF; CDR3 DNA: TGCGCCAGCAGCCCCGGACAGGGGCCAACCTACGAGCAGTACTTC